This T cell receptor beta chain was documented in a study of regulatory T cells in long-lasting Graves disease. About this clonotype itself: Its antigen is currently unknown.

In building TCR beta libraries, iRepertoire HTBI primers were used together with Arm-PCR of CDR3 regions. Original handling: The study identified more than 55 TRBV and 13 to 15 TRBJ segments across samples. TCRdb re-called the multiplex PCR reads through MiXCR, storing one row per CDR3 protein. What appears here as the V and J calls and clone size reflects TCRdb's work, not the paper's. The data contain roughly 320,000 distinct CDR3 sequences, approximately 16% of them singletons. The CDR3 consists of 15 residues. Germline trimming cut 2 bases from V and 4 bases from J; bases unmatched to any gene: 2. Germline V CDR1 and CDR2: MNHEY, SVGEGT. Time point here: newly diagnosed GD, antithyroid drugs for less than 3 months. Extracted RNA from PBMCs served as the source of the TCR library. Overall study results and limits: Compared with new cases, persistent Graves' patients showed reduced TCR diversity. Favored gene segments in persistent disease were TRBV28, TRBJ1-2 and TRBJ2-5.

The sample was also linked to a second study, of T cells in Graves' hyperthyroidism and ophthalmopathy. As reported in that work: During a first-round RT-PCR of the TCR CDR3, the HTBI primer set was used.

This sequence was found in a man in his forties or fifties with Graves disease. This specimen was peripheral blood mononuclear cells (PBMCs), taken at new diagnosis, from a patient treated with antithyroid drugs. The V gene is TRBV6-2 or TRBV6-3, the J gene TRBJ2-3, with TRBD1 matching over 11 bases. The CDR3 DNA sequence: TGTGCCAGCAGTTACGGGACAGGGGGGCCAGATACGCAGTATTTT. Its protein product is CASSYGTGGPDTQYF.